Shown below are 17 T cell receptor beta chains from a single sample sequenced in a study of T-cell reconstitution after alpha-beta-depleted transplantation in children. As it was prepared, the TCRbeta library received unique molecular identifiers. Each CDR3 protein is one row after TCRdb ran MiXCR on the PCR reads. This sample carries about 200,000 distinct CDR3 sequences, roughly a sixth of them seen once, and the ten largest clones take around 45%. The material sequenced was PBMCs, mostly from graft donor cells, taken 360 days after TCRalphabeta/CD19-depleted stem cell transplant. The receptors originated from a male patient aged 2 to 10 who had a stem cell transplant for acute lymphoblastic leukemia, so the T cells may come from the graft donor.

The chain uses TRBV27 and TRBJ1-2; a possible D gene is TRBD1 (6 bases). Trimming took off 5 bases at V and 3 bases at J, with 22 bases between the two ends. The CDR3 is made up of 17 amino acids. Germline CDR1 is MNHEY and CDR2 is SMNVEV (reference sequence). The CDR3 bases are TGTGCCAGCAGTCCAATAGACCGGACAGAAAGACACTATGGCTACACCTTC. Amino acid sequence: CASSPIDRTERHYGYTF.

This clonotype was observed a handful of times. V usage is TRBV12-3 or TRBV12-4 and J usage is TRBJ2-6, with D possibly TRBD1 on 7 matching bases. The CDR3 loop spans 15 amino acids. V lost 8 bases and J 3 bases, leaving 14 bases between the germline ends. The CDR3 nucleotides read TGTGCCAGCTATACCCAGGGGGGTGGGGCCAACGTCCTGACTTTC. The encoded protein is CASYTQGGGANVLTF.

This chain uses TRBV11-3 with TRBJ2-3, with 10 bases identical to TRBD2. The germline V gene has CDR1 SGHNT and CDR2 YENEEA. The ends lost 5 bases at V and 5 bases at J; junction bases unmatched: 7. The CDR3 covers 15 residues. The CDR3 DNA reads TGTGCCAGCAGCCTCGGGACTAGCGAAAGAGATACGCAGTATTTT. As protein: CASSLGTSERDTQYF.

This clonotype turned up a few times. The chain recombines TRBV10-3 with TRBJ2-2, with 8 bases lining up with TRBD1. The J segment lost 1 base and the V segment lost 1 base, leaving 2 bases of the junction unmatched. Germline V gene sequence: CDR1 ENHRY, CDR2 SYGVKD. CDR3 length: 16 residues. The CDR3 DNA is TGTGCCATCAGTGAGTTCGGGACAGGGAACACCGGGGAGCTGTTTTTT. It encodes CAISEFGTGNTGELFF.

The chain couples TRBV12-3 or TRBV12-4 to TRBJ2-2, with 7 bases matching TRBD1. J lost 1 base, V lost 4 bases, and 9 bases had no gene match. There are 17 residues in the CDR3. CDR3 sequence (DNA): TGTGCCAGCAGTTCCCTCAGGGGGACAGTGAACACCGGGGAGCTGTTTTTT. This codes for CASSSLRGTVNTGELFF.

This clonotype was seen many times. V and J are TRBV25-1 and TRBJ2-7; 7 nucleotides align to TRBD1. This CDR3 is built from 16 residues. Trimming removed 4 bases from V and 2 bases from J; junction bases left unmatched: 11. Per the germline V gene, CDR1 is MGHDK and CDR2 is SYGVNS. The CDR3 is CASSGRTGPLAYEQYF. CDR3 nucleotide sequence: TGTGCCAGCAGTGGCCGGACAGGCCCCTTGGCCTACGAGCAGTACTTC.

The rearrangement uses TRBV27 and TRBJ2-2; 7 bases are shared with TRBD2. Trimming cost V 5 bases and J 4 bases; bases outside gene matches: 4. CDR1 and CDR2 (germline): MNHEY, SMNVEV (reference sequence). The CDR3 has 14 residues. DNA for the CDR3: TGTGCCAGCAGTCCCGTAGCGGGCACCGGGGAGCTGTTTTTT. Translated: CASSPVAGTGELFF.

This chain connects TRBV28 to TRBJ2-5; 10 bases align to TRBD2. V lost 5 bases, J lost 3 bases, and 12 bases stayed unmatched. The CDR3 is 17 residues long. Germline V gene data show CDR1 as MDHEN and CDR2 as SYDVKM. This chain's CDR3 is CASSPYNRGLAEETQYF. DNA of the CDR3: TGTGCCAGCAGTCCATATAACCGCGGACTAGCGGAAGAGACCCAGTACTTC.

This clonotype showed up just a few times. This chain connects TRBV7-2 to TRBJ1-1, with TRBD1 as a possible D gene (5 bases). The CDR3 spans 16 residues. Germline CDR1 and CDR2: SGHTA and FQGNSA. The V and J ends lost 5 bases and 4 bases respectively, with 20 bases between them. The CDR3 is CASSPRLVGRGTEAFF. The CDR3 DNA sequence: TGTGCCAGCAGCCCACGCCTGGTCGGGAGGGGCACTGAAGCTTTCTTT.

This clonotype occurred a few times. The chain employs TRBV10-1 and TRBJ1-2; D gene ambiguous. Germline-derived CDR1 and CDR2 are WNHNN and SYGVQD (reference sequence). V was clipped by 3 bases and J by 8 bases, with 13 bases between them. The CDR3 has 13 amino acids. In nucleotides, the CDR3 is TGCGCCAGCAGTGACCAAGGAAGGTCCGGCTACACCTTC. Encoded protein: CASSDQGRSGYTF.

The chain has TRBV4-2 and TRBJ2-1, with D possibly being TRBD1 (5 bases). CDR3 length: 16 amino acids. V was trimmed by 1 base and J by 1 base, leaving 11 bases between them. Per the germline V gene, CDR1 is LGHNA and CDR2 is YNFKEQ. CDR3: CASSQVGQGSYNEQFF. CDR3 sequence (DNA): TGTGCCAGCAGCCAAGTGGGTCAGGGATCCTACAATGAGCAGTTCTTC.

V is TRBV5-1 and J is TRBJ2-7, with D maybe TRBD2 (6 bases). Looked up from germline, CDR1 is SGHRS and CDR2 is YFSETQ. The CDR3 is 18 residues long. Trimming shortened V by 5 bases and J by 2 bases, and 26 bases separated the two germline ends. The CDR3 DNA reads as TGCGCCAGCAGTGACGGCACTACTGACGGGGGATCCCCCTACGAGCAGTACTTC. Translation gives CASSDGTTDGGSPYEQYF.

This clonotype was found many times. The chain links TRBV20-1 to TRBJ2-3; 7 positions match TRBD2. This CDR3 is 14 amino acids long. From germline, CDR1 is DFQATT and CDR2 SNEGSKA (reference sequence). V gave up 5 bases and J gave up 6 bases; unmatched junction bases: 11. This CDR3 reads CSAPVPGGRDTQYF. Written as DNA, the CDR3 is TGCAGTGCTCCCGTTCCGGGGGGTCGGGATACGCAGTATTTT.

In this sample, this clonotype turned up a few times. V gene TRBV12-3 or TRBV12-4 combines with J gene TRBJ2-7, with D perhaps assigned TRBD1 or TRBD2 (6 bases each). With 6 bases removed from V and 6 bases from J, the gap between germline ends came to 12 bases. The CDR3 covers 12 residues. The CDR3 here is CASSQWGAEQYF. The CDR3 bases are TGTGCCAGCAGCCAATGGGGGGCCGAGCAGTACTTC.

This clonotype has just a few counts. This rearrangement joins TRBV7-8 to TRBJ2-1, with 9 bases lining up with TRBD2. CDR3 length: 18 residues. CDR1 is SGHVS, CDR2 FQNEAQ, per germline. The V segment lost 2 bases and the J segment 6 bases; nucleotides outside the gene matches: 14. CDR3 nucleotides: TGTGCCAGCAGCTTACCTCTCCCCCCTAGCGGGGTTGTCAATGAGCAGTTCTTC. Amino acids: CASSLPLPPSGVVNEQFF.

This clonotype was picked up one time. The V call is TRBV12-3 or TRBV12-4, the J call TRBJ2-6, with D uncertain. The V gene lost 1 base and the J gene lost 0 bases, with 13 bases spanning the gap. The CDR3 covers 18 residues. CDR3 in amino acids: CASSLGVLTISGANVLTF. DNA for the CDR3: TGTGCCAGCAGTTTAGGGGTCCTGACGATCTCTGGGGCCAACGTCCTGACTTTC.

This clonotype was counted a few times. CDR3 in amino acids: CASSFFGQEQETQYF. The DNA of the CDR3 is TGTGCCAGCAGTTTTTTCGGACAGGAACAAGAGACCCAGTACTTC. The chain joins TRBV12-3 or TRBV12-4 to TRBJ2-5, with 7 bases that match TRBD1. Trimming removed 3 bases from V and 2 bases from J; junction bases left unmatched: 6. This CDR3 is built from 15 residues.